This T cell receptor (beta chain) was sequenced for a study of ipilimumab plus nivolumab after autologous stem cell transplantation. Study-wide context: A median of roughly eight nivolumab and 4 or 5 ipilimumab doses were given.

Germline values: CDR1 WSHSY, CDR2 SAAADI. The CDR3 contains 14 residues. Trimming took 8 bases from V and 0 from J, leaving 13 bases between them. Ipilimumab, 1 mg/kg, started 14 to 28 days after autologous transplant. Data came from immunoSEQ multiplex PCR; TCRdb stores just in-frame clones and leaves some out. The sample records tens of thousands of clones, 83% being singletons. This clone has more than one count but fewer than ten. Sequenced here: PBMCs, sampled in a trial of ipilimumab plus nivolumab as post-transplant consolidation. The receptor comes from a male donor with diffuse large B-cell lymphoma. The chain links TRBV10-2 to TRBJ2-5, with D perhaps matching TRBD1 or TRBD2 (6 bases each). This chain's CDR3 is CASGVGGNQETQYF. Written as DNA, the CDR3 is TGCGCCAGCGGGGTGGGGGGCAACCAAGAGACCCAGTACTTC.